Following are 13 T cell receptor beta chains from one sample sequenced in a study of cytomegalovirus exposure and HLA in healthy donors. TCRdb's table, derived via immunoSEQ multiplex PCR, lists solely in-frame clones and lacks some. The sample lists roughly 330,000 clones; 75% to 90% were seen once. Sequenced material: PBMCs. The receptors come from a woman aged 25 to 39 in good health and CMV-seropositive.

The gene calls are TRBV23-1 and TRBJ1-1, with D possibly being TRBD1 (5 bases). TRBV23-1 is annotated as an ORF whose role is uncertain. The germline V and J ends were trimmed by 0 bases and 4 bases, with 15 bases remaining between them. The length of the CDR3 is 16 residues. In DNA, the CDR3 is TGCGCCAGCAGTCAATCTTGGGGCAACAAAGCCACTGAAGCTTTCTTT. Translated, it gives CASSQSWGNKATEAFF.

The chain uses TRBV5-1 and TRBJ2-3; D is unresolved. Trimming pared 2 bases from V and 0 bases from J, leaving 7 bases between. Germline V gives CDR1 SGHRS, CDR2 YFSETQ. The CDR3 is 14 amino acids. CDR3 residues: CASSFGPSTDTQYF. CDR3 nucleotides: TGCGCCAGCAGCTTCGGGCCAAGCACAGATACGCAGTATTTT.

This clone has more than one count but fewer than ten. The chain joins TRBV19 to TRBJ1-6; no firm D call. This CDR3 comprises 15 residues. Germline V gives CDR1 LNHDA, CDR2 SQIVND (reference sequence). The V and J ends lost 5 bases and 0 bases respectively, with 8 bases between them. The DNA for the CDR3 is TGTGCCAGTAGTCCGGGCCTCTCCTATAATTCACCCCTCCACTTT. Translating gives CASSPGLSYNSPLHF. The full variable domain, its missing parts supplied by reference TRBV19 and TRBJ1-6, is DGGITQSPKYLFRKEGQNVTLSCEQNLNHDAMYWYRQDPGQGLRLIYYSQIVNDFQKGDIAEGYSVSREKKESFPLTVTSAQKNPTAFYLCASSPGLSYNSPLHFGNGTRLTVT.

V is TRBV20-1 and J is TRBJ2-7, with D unresolved. This CDR3 contains 11 residues. V was pared by 2 bases and J by 13 bases, with 15 bases between. Germline V gives CDR1 DFQATT, CDR2 SNEGSKA (reference sequence). The CDR3 is CSARSIERPYF. As DNA, the CDR3 is TGCAGTGCTAGATCCATTGAGAGGCCCTACTTC.

The chain recombines TRBV20-1 with TRBJ2-7; 7 bases fit TRBD2. CDR1 is DFQATT, CDR2 SNEGSKA, per germline (reference sequence). The CDR3 totals 11 residues. With 4 bases clipped from V and 12 bases from J, the junction kept 9 bases outside the gene matches. Written as DNA, the CDR3 is TGCAGTGCTATTCGTGGCGGGAGACTGTACTTC. Translation: CSAIRGGRLYF.

As DNA, the CDR3 is TGTGCCAGCTCGTACCAACTAGCGGGAGGCTCCTACGAGCAGTACTTC. It specifies CASSYQLAGGSYEQYF. This rearrangement joins TRBV18 to TRBJ2-7, with TRBD2 identical over 12 bases. V shed 6 bases, J shed 0 bases, and the junction held 6 bases outside the gene matches. The CDR3 has 16 residues. The germline V gene has CDR1 KGHSH and CDR2 LQKENI.

The chain combines TRBV6-6 with TRBJ1-5; TRBD1 might be the D (6 bases). Germline V gene lookup returns CDR1 MNHNY and CDR2 SVGAGI (reference sequence). CDR3 size: 13 residues. V was clipped by 6 bases and J by 2 bases, with 8 bases between them. The CDR3: CASSWTGNQPQHF. The CDR3 bases are TGTGCCAGCAGCTGGACAGGCAATCAGCCCCAGCATTTT.

The chain carries TRBV6-6 and TRBJ1-1; tentatively, D is TRBD1 (6 bases). Germline V gene data show CDR1 as MNHNY and CDR2 as SVGAGI (reference sequence). The CDR3 sequence is 14 residues long. The V gene lost 4 bases and the J gene lost 11 bases, with 20 bases spanning the gap. Written as DNA, the CDR3 is TGTGCCAGCAGTTGCTCCTTACAGGGATGTGAGGCTTTCTTT. Protein product: CASSCSLQGCEAFF.

J is TRBJ2-7 and V is TRBV7-2; 12 bases are a match to TRBD2. The V gene's germline CDR1 is SGHTA and CDR2 FQGNSA. V was clipped by 4 bases and J by 4 bases; unmatched bases: 5. CDR3 size: 15 residues. Here the CDR3 reads CASSSGLAGQYEQYF. The DNA for the CDR3 is TGTGCCAGCAGCTCTGGACTAGCGGGACAATACGAGCAGTACTTC.

The chain couples TRBV28 to TRBJ2-2, with 7 bases identical to TRBD1. The CDR3 sequence is 14 residues long. V lost 5 bases to trimming and J lost 4 bases; unmatched junction nucleotides: 4. Germline assignment: CDR1 MDHEN and CDR2 SYDVKM. CDR3: CASSPQGVTGELFF. For the CDR3, the DNA is TGTGCCAGCAGTCCCCAGGGGGTCACCGGGGAGCTGTTTTTT.

The genes are TRBV7-6 and TRBJ1-2; TRBD1 aligns across 7 bases. V dropped 5 bases and J dropped 2; count of bases not matched to a gene: 8. There are 15 residues in the CDR3. Germline lookup yields CDR1 SGHVS and CDR2 FNYEAQ. CDR3 sequence reads: CASSNKKTGNYGYTF. Here the CDR3 DNA reads TGTGCCAGCAGCAATAAAAAGACAGGGAACTATGGCTACACCTTC.

V is TRBV28 and J is TRBJ2-6; D call uncertain. This CDR3 spans 15 amino acids. Per the germline V gene, CDR1 is MDHEN and CDR2 is SYDVKM. The germline V and J ends were trimmed by 4 bases and 0 bases, with 7 bases remaining between them. As DNA, the CDR3 is TGTGCCAGCAGTTCCGTGGGCTCTGGGGCCAACGTCCTGACTTTC. It is translated as CASSSVGSGANVLTF.

This clone appeared a single time. The V and J genes are TRBV5-1 and TRBJ2-3; tentative D call: TRBD2 (6 bases). The germline CDR1 and CDR2 sequences are SGHRS and YFSETQ. V was cut by 2 bases and J by 4 bases, with 14 bases left in between. The CDR3 covers 15 residues. The CDR3 loop is CASSLRAGTSDTQYF. For the CDR3, the DNA is TGCGCCAGCAGCTTACGGGCCGGGACTTCAGATACGCAGTATTTT.